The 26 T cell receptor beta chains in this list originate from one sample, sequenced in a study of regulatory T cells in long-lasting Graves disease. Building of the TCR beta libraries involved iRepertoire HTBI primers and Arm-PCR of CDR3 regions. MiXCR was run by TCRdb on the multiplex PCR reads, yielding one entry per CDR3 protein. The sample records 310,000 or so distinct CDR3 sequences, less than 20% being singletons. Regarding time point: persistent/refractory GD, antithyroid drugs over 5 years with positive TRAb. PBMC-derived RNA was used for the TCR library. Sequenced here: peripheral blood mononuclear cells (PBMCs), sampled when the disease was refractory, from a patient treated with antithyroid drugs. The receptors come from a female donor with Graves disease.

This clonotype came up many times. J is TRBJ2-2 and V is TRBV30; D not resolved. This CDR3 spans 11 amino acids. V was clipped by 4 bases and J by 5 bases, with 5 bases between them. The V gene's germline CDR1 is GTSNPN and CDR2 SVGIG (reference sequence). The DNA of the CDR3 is TGTGCCTGGAAGAGGACCGGGGAGCTGTTTTTT. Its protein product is CAWKRTGELFF.

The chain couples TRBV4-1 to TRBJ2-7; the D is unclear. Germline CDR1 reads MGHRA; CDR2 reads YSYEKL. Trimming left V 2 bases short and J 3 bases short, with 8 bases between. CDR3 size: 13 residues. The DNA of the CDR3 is TGCGCCAGCAGCCAAAGAACCTACTACGAGCAGTACTTC. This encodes CASSQRTYYEQYF.

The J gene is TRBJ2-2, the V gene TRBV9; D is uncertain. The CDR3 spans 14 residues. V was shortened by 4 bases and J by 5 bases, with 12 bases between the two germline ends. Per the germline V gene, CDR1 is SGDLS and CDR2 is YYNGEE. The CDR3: CASSIQTETGELFF. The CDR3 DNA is TGTGCCAGCAGCATCCAGACCGAAACCGGGGAGCTGTTTTTT.

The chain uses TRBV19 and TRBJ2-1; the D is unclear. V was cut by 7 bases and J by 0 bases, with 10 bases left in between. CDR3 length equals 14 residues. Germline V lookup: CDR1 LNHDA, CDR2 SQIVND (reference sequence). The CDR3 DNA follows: TGTGCCAGTAAACGGCGGAGCTCCTACAATGAGCAGTTCTTC. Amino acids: CASKRRSSYNEQFF.

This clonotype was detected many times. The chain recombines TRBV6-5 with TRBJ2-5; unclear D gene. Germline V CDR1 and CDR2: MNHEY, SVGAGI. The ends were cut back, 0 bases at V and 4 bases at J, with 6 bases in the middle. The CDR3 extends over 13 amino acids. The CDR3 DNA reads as TGTGCCAGCAGTTACTCGCCAGGAGAGACCCAGTACTTC. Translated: CASSYSPGETQYF.

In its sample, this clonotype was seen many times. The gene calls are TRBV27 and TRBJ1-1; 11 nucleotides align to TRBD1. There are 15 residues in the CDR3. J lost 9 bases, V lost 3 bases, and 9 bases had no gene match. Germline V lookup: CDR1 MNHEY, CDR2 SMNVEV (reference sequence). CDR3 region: CASSLRTGGQRKAFF. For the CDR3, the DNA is TGTGCCAGCAGTTTGCGGACAGGGGGCCAACGAAAAGCTTTCTTT.

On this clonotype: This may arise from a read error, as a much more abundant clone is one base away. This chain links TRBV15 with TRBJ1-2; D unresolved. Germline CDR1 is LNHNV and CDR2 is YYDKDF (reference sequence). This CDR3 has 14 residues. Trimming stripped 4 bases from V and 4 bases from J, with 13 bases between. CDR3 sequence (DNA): TGTGCCACCAGCACCTTAGGGCCTCTCTATGGCTACACCTTC. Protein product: CATSTLGPLYGYTF.

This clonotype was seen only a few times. This CDR3 reads CASSFLGLAYEQYF. The CDR3 DNA follows: TGTGCCAGCAGTTTCTTGGGACTCGCCTACGAGCAGTACTTC. The chain combines TRBV12-3 or TRBV12-4 with TRBJ2-7; tentative D call: TRBD2 (6 bases). The CDR3 extends over 14 amino acids. V was pared by 3 bases and J by 2 bases, with 11 bases between.

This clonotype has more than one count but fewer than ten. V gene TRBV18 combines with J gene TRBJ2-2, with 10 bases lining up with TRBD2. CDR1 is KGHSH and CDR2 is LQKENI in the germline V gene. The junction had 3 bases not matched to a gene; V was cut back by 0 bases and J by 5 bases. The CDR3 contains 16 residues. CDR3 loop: CASSPPGLASTGELFF. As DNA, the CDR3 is TGTGCCAGCTCACCACCGGGACTAGCGAGTACCGGGGAGCTGTTTTTT.

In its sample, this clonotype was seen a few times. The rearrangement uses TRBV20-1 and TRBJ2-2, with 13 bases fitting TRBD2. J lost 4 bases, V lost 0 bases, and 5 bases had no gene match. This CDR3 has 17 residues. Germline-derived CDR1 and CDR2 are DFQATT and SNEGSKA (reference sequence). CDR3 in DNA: TGCAGTGCTAGAGATCCAGGACTAGCGGGAGCCACCGGGGAGCTGTTTTTT. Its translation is CSARDPGLAGATGELFF.

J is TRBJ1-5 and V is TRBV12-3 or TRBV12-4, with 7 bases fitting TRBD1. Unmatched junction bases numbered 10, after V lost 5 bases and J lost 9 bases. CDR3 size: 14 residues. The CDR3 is CASSMDRRFGPQHF. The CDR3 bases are TGTGCCAGCAGTATGGACAGGCGGTTTGGGCCCCAGCATTTT.

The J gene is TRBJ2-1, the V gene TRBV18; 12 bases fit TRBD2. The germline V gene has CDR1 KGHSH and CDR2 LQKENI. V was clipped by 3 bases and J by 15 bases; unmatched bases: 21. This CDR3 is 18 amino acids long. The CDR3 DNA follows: TGTGCCAGCTCACCCGCCGGGCTAGCGGGAGGGCCGTCATTCGTCGGGTTCTTC. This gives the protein CASSPAGLAGGPSFVGFF.

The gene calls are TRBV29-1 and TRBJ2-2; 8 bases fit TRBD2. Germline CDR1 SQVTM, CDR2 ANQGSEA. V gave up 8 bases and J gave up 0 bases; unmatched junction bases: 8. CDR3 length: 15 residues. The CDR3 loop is CSIPGLAPNTGELFF. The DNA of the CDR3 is TGCAGCATCCCCGGACTAGCTCCGAACACCGGGGAGCTGTTTTTT.

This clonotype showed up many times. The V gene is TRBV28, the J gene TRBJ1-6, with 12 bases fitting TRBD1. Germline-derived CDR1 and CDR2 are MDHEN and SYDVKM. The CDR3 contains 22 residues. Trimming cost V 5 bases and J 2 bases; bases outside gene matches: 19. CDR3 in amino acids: CASSTQRVPGQGAITYNSPLHF. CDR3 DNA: TGTGCCAGCAGTACCCAGCGAGTCCCGGGACAGGGGGCGATAACCTATAATTCACCCCTCCACTTT.

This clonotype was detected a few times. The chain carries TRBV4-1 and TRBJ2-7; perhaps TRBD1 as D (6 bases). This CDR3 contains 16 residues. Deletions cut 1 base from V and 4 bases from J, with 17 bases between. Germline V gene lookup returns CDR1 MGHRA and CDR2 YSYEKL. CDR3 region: CASSQVVDRTRYEQYF. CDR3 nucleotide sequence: TGCGCCAGCAGCCAAGTAGTCGACAGGACGCGGTACGAGCAGTACTTC.

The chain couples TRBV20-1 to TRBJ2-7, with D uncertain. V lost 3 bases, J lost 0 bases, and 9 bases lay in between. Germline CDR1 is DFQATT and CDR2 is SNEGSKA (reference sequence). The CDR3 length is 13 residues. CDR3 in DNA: TGCAGTGCTAGGGGCGACTTCTCCTACGAGCAGTACTTC. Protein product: CSARGDFSYEQYF.

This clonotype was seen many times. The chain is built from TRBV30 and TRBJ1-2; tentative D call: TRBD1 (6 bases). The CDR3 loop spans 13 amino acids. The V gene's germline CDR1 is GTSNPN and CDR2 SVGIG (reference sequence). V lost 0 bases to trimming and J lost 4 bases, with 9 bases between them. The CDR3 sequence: CAWSVGRGYGYTF. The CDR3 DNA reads TGTGCCTGGAGTGTTGGCAGGGGCTATGGCTACACCTTC.

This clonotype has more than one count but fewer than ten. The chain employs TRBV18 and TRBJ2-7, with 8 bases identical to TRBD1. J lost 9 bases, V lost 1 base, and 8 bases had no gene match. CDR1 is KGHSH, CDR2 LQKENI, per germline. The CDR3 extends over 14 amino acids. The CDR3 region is CASSPRTGKGVQYF. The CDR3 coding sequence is TGTGCCAGCTCACCACGGACAGGGAAAGGGGTGCAGTACTTC. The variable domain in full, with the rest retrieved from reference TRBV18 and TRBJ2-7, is NAGVMQNPRHLVRRRGQEARLRCSPMKGHSHVYWYRQLPEEGLKFMVYLQKENIIDESGMPKERFSAEFPKEGPSILRIQQVVRGDSAAYFCASSPRTGKGVQYFGPGTRLTVT.

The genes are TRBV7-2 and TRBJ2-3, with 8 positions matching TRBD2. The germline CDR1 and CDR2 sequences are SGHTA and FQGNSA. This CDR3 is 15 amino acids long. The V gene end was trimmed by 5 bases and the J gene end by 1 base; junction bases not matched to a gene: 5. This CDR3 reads CASSRGLARTDTQYF. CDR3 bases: TGTGCCAGCAGCCGAGGACTAGCCCGCACAGATACGCAGTATTTT. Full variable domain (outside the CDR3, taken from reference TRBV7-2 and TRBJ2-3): GAGVSQSPSNKVTEKGKDVELRCDPISGHTALYWYRQSLGQGLEFLIYFQGNSAPDKSGLPSDRFSAERTGGSVSTLTIQRTQQEDSAVYLCASSRGLARTDTQYFGPGTRLTVL.

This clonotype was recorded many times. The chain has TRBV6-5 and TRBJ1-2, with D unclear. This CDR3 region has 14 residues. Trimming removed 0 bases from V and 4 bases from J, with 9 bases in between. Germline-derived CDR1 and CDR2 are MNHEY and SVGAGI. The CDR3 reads CASSYSLRSYGYTF. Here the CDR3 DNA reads TGTGCCAGCAGTTACTCGCTGAGGAGCTATGGCTACACCTTC.

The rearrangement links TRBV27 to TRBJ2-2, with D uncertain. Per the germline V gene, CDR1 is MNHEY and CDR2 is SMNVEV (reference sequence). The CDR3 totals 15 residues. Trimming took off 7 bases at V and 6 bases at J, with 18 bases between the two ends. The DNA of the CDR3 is TGTGCCAGCACCACAAGATGGTTAGGCGCCGGGGAGCTGTTTTTT. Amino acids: CASTTRWLGAGELFF.

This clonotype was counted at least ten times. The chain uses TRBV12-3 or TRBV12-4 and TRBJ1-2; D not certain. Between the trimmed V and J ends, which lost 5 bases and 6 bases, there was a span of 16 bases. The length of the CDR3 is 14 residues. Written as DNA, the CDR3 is TGTGCCAGCAGTCAAACCCGATATCGGGATGGCTACACCTTC. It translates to CASSQTRYRDGYTF.

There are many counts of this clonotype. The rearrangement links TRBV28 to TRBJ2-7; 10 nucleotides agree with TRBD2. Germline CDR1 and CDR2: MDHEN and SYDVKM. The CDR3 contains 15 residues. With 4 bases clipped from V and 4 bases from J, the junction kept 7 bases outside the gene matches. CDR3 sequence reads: CASSSTSAGGYEQYF. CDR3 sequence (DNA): TGTGCCAGCAGTTCCACCTCAGCGGGAGGGTACGAGCAGTACTTC. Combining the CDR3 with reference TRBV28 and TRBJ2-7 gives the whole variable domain DVKVTQSSRYLVKRTGEKVFLECVQDMDHENMFWYRQDPGLGLRLIYFSYDVKMKEKGDIPEGYSVSREKKERFSLILESASTNQTSMYLCASSSTSAGGYEQYFGPGTRLTVT.

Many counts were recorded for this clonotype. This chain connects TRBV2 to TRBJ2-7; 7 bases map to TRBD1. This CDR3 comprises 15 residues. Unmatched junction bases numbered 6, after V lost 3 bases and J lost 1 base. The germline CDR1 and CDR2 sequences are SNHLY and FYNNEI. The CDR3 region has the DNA TGTGCCAGCAGTGATCCGGGACAGAGTTCCTACGAGCAGTACTTC. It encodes CASSDPGQSSYEQYF.

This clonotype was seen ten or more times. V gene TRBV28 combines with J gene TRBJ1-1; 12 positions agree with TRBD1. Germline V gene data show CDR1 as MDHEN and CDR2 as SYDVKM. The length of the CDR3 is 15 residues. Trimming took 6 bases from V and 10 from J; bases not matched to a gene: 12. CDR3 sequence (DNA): TGTGCCAGCAGGATCCTATCCGGGACAGGGGGCCCAGCTTTCTTT. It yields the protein CASRILSGTGGPAFF.

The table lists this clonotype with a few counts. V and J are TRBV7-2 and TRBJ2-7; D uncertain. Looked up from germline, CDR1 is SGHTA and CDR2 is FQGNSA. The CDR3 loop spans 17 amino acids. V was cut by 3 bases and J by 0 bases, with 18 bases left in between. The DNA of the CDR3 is TGTGCCAGCAGCTTCCGATCCGACGGGCGCATCTCCTACGAGCAGTACTTC. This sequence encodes CASSFRSDGRISYEQYF.